Following are 5 T cell receptor beta chains from one sample sequenced in a study of cytomegalovirus exposure and HLA in healthy donors. The PCR ran on 60 Vbeta and 13 Jbeta primers. Here immunoSEQ multiplex PCR was the method, and the copy in TCRdb shows in-frame clones only, minus some. This table has about 120,000 clones, approximately 80% appearing once. Sequencing was done on a sample of PBMCs. These receptors were taken from a woman in her thirties or forties in good health and CMV-seropositive.

V is TRBV9 and J is TRBJ1-6, with 8 positions matching TRBD1. This CDR3 is 20 amino acids long. The ends lost 0 bases at V and 0 bases at J; junction bases unmatched: 11. Germline V gene sequence: CDR1 SGDLS, CDR2 YYNGEE. Here the CDR3 DNA reads TGTGCCAGCAGCGTAGCTTGGACAGGGATAGGGAGCTCCTATAATTCACCCCTCCACTTT. As protein: CASSVAWTGIGSSYNSPLHF.

There are a few counts of this clone. V and J are TRBV6-1 and TRBJ1-1, with a possible D match to TRBD1 (6 bases). With 4 bases removed from V and 1 base from J, the gap between germline ends came to 16 bases. The CDR3 loop spans 16 amino acids. The germline CDR1 and CDR2 sequences are MNHNS and SASEGT. The CDR3 DNA sequence: TGTGCCAGCAGTGTGAGGGTCGGACAGACGAACACTGAAGCTTTCTTT. It specifies CASSVRVGQTNTEAFF.

CDR3 protein: CASSETGYEQFF. The DNA of the CDR3 is TGTGCCAGCAGTGAGACAGGGTATGAGCAGTTCTTC. This chain links TRBV2 with TRBJ2-1; 7 nucleotides align to TRBD1. After removal of 3 bases from V and 8 bases from J, the junction contained 1 base not matched to a gene. The germline V gene has CDR1 SNHLY and CDR2 FYNNEI. The CDR3 contains 12 residues.

In regard to this clone: Since the CDR3 does not end with the conserved phenylalanine or tryptophan, this likely comes from a read error. J is TRBJ1-1 and V is TRBV29-1, with D maybe TRBD1 (6 bases). Germline-derived CDR1 and CDR2 are SQVTM and ANQGSEA. Trimming left V 3 bases short and J 0 bases short, with 8 bases between. The CDR3 runs to 13 residues. For the CDR3, the DNA is TGCAGCGTTGATTCAGGGGTGAACACTGAAGCTTTCCTT. Translation: CSVDSGVNTEAFL.

The gene calls are TRBV10-3 and TRBJ2-3, with TRBD2 as a possible D gene (6 bases). The CDR3 consists of 14 residues. Trimming took 9 bases from V and 3 from J, leaving 16 bases between them. Per germline, CDR1 ENHRY and CDR2 SYGVKD. In DNA, the CDR3 is TGTGCCATTCGGGGACCGGGACTTACAGATACGCAGTATTTT. Translated: CAIRGPGLTDTQYF.